A selection of T cell receptor beta chains follows, all from one sample in a study of glioma-infiltrating T cells. TCRdb passed the multiplex PCR reads through MiXCR, listing each CDR3 protein once. Here the sample spans about 110,000 distinct CDR3 sequences, less than 30% being singletons. Sequencing input: glioma tissue, nonneoplastic brain tissue, or PBMCs (not recorded which). All receptors derive from a human donor with low-grade glioma or glioblastoma, undergoing nonglioma brain surgery, or in good health (not recorded which). CDR3s include the opening cysteine and the closing phenylalanine or tryptophan. Each record gives: J gene, D gene, clone size, V gene, CDR3 DNA, CDR3 protein. A D gene is named only where the DNA matches it firmly. Size tells how often a clone was seen (once, few, many) or the class of an expanded clone, and some rows leave it out.

>TRBJ1-1|NA|many|TRBV7-9
TGTGCCAGCACGACAGGGAACACTGAAGCTTTCTTT
CASTTGNTEAFF
>TRBJ2-7|TRBD2|many|TRBV28
TGTGCCAGCAGCCCCGGGACTAGCGTCCACGAGCAGTACTTC
CASSPGTSVHEQYF
>TRBJ2-5|NA|many|TRBV15
TGTGCCACCAGCAGACCACTCCAAGAGACCCAGTACTTC
CATSRPLQETQYF
>TRBJ1-1|TRBD1|NA|TRBV7-2
TGTGCCACCATGGGACAGATGAACACTGAAGCCTTCTTT
CATMGQMNTEAFF
>TRBJ1-1|NA|many|TRBV28
TGTGCCAGCAGTTTCCTGGACAGGAACACTGAAGCTTTCTTT
CASSFLDRNTEAFF
>TRBJ1-1|NA|NA|TRBV29-1
TGCAGCGTTGGGCAGGGGAACACTGAAGCTTTCTTT
CSVGQGNTEAFF
>TRBJ2-7|NA|NA|TRBV27
TGTGCCAGCAGTTTAACCGGGGTCTACGAGCAGTACTTC
CASSLTGVYEQYF
>TRBJ1-3|NA|many|TRBV3-1
TGTGCCAGCAGCCAAGGGCCCCCCAGAAACACCATATATTTT
CASSQGPPRNTIYF
>TRBJ2-7|NA|NA|TRBV6-9
TGTGGCAGAAGGTATTCCTTCTACGAGCAGTACTTC
CGRRYSFYEQYF
>TRBJ2-7|NA|many|TRBV28
TGTGCCAGCAGTTCTGGTGGTAAACTCTACGAGCAGTACTTC
CASSSGGKLYEQYF
>TRBJ2-1|NA|many|TRBV7-2
TGTGCCAGCAGCATGTCACAGTACAATGAGCAGTTCTTC
CASSMSQYNEQFF
>TRBJ2-5|TRBD2|few|TRBV4-3
TGCGCCAGCAGCCAAGGCCTAGCGGGAGGGTCGGAGACCCAGTACTTC
CASSQGLAGGSETQYF
>TRBJ1-2|NA|many|TRBV10-3
TGTGCCATCAGCGCGGTGGTGGACACTCTCTATGGCTACACCTTC
CAISAVVDTLYGYTF
>TRBJ2-3|NA|many|TRBV29-1
TGCAGCGAGTGGACTACCACCACAGATACGCAGTATTTT
CSEWTTTTDTQYF
>TRBJ1-2|TRBD1|many|TRBV29-1
TGCAGCGGTGGGGACAGGGTCAACTATGGCTACACCTTC
CSGGDRVNYGYTF
>TRBJ1-2|NA|many|TRBV14
TGTGCCAGCAGCCAGGGACTGACCGGAAACTATGGCTACACCTTC
CASSQGLTGNYGYTF
>TRBJ1-2|NA|many|TRBV9
TGTGCCAGCAGCGTCCAAGATAACTATGGCTACACCTTC
CASSVQDNYGYTF
>TRBJ1-6|NA|many|TRBV11-2
TGTGCCAGCAGCTCGGGGGGGGAGCGATCACCCCTCCACTTT
CASSSGGERSPLHF
>TRBJ2-1|NA|many|TRBV11-2
TGTGCCAGCAGCGTCCAGAGTTCCTACAATGAGCAGTTCTTC
CASSVQSSYNEQFF
>TRBJ2-7|NA|NA|TRBV7-2
TGTGCCAGCAGCTTTCAGGGAGAGAGCTACGAGCAGTACTTC
CASSFQGESYEQYF
>TRBJ1-4|TRBD1|many|TRBV4-2
TGTGCCAGCAGCCAAGGACAGGGGGGTGAAAAACTGTTTTTT
CASSQGQGGEKLFF
>TRBJ2-3|TRBD2|many|TRBV27
TGTGCCAGCATCCGGACTAGCGGGAGTCTGGGAGATACGCAGTATTTT
CASIRTSGSLGDTQYF
>TRBJ1-1|NA|many|TRBV28
TGTGCCAGCGGGGCCCTTGATGTGAACACTGAAGCTTTCTTT
CASGALDVNTEAFF
>TRBJ1-5|NA|NA|TRBV7-2
TGTGCTAGCAGCTTAGAAGCCCGGGGAATTAATCAGCCCCAGCATTTT
CASSLEARGINQPQHF
>TRBJ1-5|TRBD1|many|TRBV7-6
TGTGCCAGCAGTCTTGGACAGGGCTCCGGGAGCAATCAGCCCCAGCATTTT
CASSLGQGSGSNQPQHF
>TRBJ2-2|NA|many|TRBV12-3/TRBV12-4
TGTGCCAGCAGCTTTAGCGGCCGGCGGTGGAGGAGCACCGGGGAGCTGTTTTTT
CASSFSGRRWRSTGELFF